This is a list of T cell receptor beta chains from one sample in a study of cytomegalovirus exposure and HLA in healthy donors. TCRdb's copy holds only in-frame clones and misses some; the assay was immunoSEQ multiplex PCR. The sample contains roughly 300,000 clones, approximately 90% of which appear only once. Sequenced sample: PBMCs. These receptors all stem from a young woman in good health and CMV-seropositive. The CDR3 runs from the conserved cysteine through the conserved F or W. The D gene is left open where the match is weak. The size of a clone is reported for some rows only, either as once, few or many, or as a class for expanded clones.

NA,TRBJ1-3,NA,TRBV19,TGTGCCAGTCGGGGGGACTCTGGAAACACCATATATTTT,CASRGDSGNTIYF
NA,TRBJ1-5,NA,TRBV2,TGTGCCAGCAGTGAACCGGTATCCAGTGCTAATCAGCCCCAGCATTTT,CASSEPVSSANQPQHF
NA,TRBJ1-1,TRBD1,TRBV29-1,TGCAGCGTGACCGGGACAGGGAACACTGAAGCTTTCTTT,CSVTGTGNTEAFF
NA,TRBJ1-2,TRBD1,TRBV29-1,TGCAGCGTTGTCCGCTTTCGGGACAGGGGGTACAACTATGGCTACACCTTC,CSVVRFRDRGYNYGYTF
NA,TRBJ1-1,TRBD1,TRBV7-2,TGTGCCAGCAGCTTAGTCGGACAGGGCGTCACTGAAGCTTTCTTT,CASSLVGQGVTEAFF
NA,TRBJ2-1,TRBD2,TRBV5-5,TGTGCCAGCAGCTTGGAACCGCGGGAGGACAATGAGCAGTTCTTC,CASSLEPREDNEQFF
NA,TRBJ2-6,NA,TRBV27,TGTGCCAGCAGTTCCAGGGGGGGCACTGGGGCCAACGTCCTGACTTTC,CASSSRGGTGANVLTF
few,TRBJ1-5,TRBD1,TRBV28,TGTGCCAGCAGACCAGAATTGGACAGGCCTTACAATCAGCCCCAGCATTTT,CASRPELDRPYNQPQHF
NA,TRBJ2-5,TRBD1,TRBV6-5,TGTGCCAGCAGTTACTCGGGACAGGGATCAGAGACCCAGTACTTC,CASSYSGQGSETQYF
NA,TRBJ1-1,TRBD1,TRBV5-6,TGTGCCAGCAGCTTGAATGGACAGGGGAACACTGAAGCTTTCTTT,CASSLNGQGNTEAFF
NA,TRBJ2-7,NA,TRBV9,TGTGCCAGCAGCCCACGCTCGGGTTACGAGCAGTACTTC,CASSPRSGYEQYF
NA,TRBJ1-5,TRBD1,TRBV2,TGTGCCAGCAGTGGCCTGGGACAGGGCAATCAGCCCCAGCATTTT,CASSGLGQGNQPQHF
NA,TRBJ1-4,NA,TRBV4-2,TGTGCCAGCAGCCAAGATAGCACCTCGTCAACTAATGAAAAACTGTTTTTT,CASSQDSTSSTNEKLFF
NA,TRBJ1-4,NA,TRBV20-1,TGCAGTGCTAAACAGGATGAAAAACTGTTTTTT,CSAKQDEKLFF
NA,TRBJ2-5,TRBD2,TRBV28,TGTGCCAGCAGTTTGTACCGGACTAGCGGTCAAGAGACCCAGTACTTC,CASSLYRTSGQETQYF
NA,TRBJ2-1,TRBD2,TRBV27,TGTGCCAGCAGTCCACCAAGCGGGGGCGATACCTACAATGAGCAGTTCTTC,CASSPPSGGDTYNEQFF